The clone carrying this TCR beta chain has ten or more counts. The V end was cut by 3 bases, the J end by 3 bases, with 7 bases between. CDR3 length: 13 residues. Per the germline V gene, CDR1 is MDHEN and CDR2 is SYDVKM. In the study's own analysis: Ranging from roughly 23,224 to 750,000, TCR counts per sample had a median value of 95,638. TCRdb recomputed calls from the RACE reads with MiXCR, one row per CDR3 protein. TCRdb, rather than the study authors, made the V and J calls. In the table there are some 80,000 distinct CDR3 sequences, approximately 10% of which are singletons. This sample is drawn from a study of human T cells and chemical hapten exposure. Time point of the sample: patch test 2, 6 weeks after DPC sensitization. Treatment of the sample: therapeutic diphenylcyclopropenone sensitization with weekly scalp DPC.

The sample in question was whole blood, obtained in connection with sensitization to the hapten diphenylcyclopropenone (DPC). The gene calls are TRBV28 and TRBJ2-3, with D perhaps given as TRBD1 or TRBD2 (5 bases each). The sequence was collected from a woman in her 30s with alopecia areata. Some clones in this sample may be carry-over from other donors' samples. The CDR3 spells CASSFGGTDTQYF. For the CDR3, the DNA is TGTGCCAGCAGTTTTGGGGGAACAGATACGCAGTATTTT.